The 12 T cell receptor beta chains below come from one sample, sequenced in a study of CD8 T cells in ankylosing spondylitis. Each CDR3 protein gets one entry after TCRdb re-called the 5' RACE reads with MiXCR. This repertoire shows approximately 24,000 distinct CDR3 sequences, 10% to 15% found once; its top ten account for 30% to 35%. Specimen: blood. The receptors originated from a male donor with ankylosing spondylitis or in good health (not recorded which).

This clonotype was seen a few times. The DNA for the CDR3 is TGTGCCAGCAGCCGTGCCGGGGGGTGGGAGACCCAGTACTTC. Translation: CASSRAGGWETQYF. The chain couples TRBV7-2 to TRBJ2-5, with 7 bases that match TRBD2. The V and J ends lost 5 bases and 5 bases, in that order; junction bases with no gene match: 8. Germline V gene sequence: CDR1 SGHTA, CDR2 FQGNSA. The CDR3 extends over 14 amino acids.

This sequence joins TRBV29-1 and TRBJ2-1; TRBD2 agrees at 7 bases. Germline CDR1 is SQVTM and CDR2 is ANQGSEA. The CDR3 runs 14 residues. Unmatched junction bases numbered 16, after V lost 7 bases and J lost 10 bases. The CDR3 spells CSAREDPRRGEQFF. DNA of the CDR3: TGCAGCGCTCGGGAGGACCCGCGGAGAGGCGAGCAGTTCTTC.

This clonotype was detected many times. The rearrangement links TRBV7-2 to TRBJ1-2; the D is unclear. Germline CDR1 reads SGHTA; CDR2 reads FQGNSA. This CDR3 is 15 amino acids long. V was trimmed by 2 bases and J by 2 bases, leaving 12 bases between them. The CDR3 coding sequence is TGTGCCAGCAGCTTATGGGCCAGCGGAAACTATGGCTACACCTTC. Encoded protein: CASSLWASGNYGYTF.

This clonotype has a count of ten or more. This sequence joins TRBV4-2 and TRBJ1-6; TRBD1 matches at 9 bases. The germline V gene has CDR1 LGHNA and CDR2 YNFKEQ. This CDR3 contains 17 residues. V dropped 3 bases and J dropped 5; count of bases not matched to a gene: 8. Written as DNA, the CDR3 is TGTGCCAGCAGCCAGCCCACTCGGACAGGGGATAATTCACCCCTCCACTTT. Encoded protein: CASSQPTRTGDNSPLHF.

This clonotype came up many times. At one end, the junction sequence differs from germline, possibly due to a read error. The V and J genes are TRBV7-3 and TRBJ2-1; 7 positions match TRBD2. Germline V gene lookup returns CDR1 SGHTA and CDR2 FQGTGA. The CDR3 is 13 residues long. CDR3: CASSLRAGVEQFF. The CDR3 nucleotides are TGTGCCAGCAGTTTAAGGGCGGGGGTTGAGCAGTTCTTC.

This clonotype was counted many times. V usage is TRBV23-1 and J usage is TRBJ1-5; no clear D. TRBV23-1 has ORF status, its function being uncertain. The CDR3 totals 12 residues. V was pared by 8 bases and J by 7 bases, with 12 bases between. The CDR3 DNA reads as TGCGCCAGCGGACGTGAGGTCCAGCCCCAGCATTTT. Protein: CASGREVQPQHF.

This chain connects TRBV4-3 to TRBJ2-5; 9 positions match TRBD1. With V trimmed by 3 bases and J by 5 bases, 4 bases remained unmatched. The germline V gene encodes CDR1 LGHNA and CDR2 YSLEER. The CDR3 is made up of 14 amino acids. CDR3 sequence reads: CASSHRGQGETQYF. Here the CDR3 DNA reads TGCGCCAGCAGCCACCGCGGACAGGGGGAGACCCAGTACTTC.

The table lists this clonotype with a few counts. The chain combines TRBV6-6 with TRBJ1-4, with D tentatively TRBD1 (5 bases). V lost 2 bases and J lost 5, with 6 bases in between. Germline V gene lookup returns CDR1 MNHNY and CDR2 SVGAGI (reference sequence). The CDR3 is 13 residues long. CDR3 nucleotide sequence: TGTGCCAGCAGTTACAGGGGAAATGAAAAACTGTTTTTT. Translated, it gives CASSYRGNEKLFF.

This clonotype has at least ten counts. This chain uses TRBV5-1 with TRBJ2-1; possible D gene TRBD2, 6 bases. The CDR3 totals 13 residues. The ends were cut back, 4 bases at V and 9 bases at J, with 14 bases in the middle. CDR1 SGHRS and CDR2 YFSETQ come from the germline V gene. CDR3 nucleotides: TGCGCCAGCAGCCTAGGACTACTAGGTGAGCAGTTCTTC. Translated, it gives CASSLGLLGEQFF.

This clonotype was detected only a few times. This chain joins TRBV28 and TRBJ2-3; 8 nucleotides match TRBD1. The length of the CDR3 is 17 residues. The germline gives CDR1 MDHEN, CDR2 SYDVKM. V lost 6 bases to trimming and J lost 2 bases; unmatched junction nucleotides: 13. In DNA, the CDR3 is TGTGCCAGCAGCGAATCCTCAGGGGGCGCCCCCACAGATACGCAGTATTTT. It encodes CASSESSGGAPTDTQYF.

This clonotype was detected many times. This chain links TRBV12-3 or TRBV12-4 with TRBJ2-2; no firm D call. The CDR3 is 15 amino acids. Between the trimmed V and J ends, which lost 0 bases and 7 bases, there was a span of 12 bases. The CDR3 DNA sequence: TGTGCCAGCAGTTTAGCCGACGGGTCGGTCGGGGAGCTGTTTTTT. This translates into CASSLADGSVGELFF.

The chain joins TRBV7-6 to TRBJ2-4; 8 bases line up with TRBD1. Germline V CDR1 and CDR2: SGHVS, FNYEAQ. There are 16 residues in the CDR3. V was clipped by 4 bases and J by 9 bases; unmatched bases: 14. CDR3 nucleotide sequence: TGTGCCAGCAGCTCCTTGGACAGGGTCATTGGTGGCATTCAGTACTTC. This codes for CASSSLDRVIGGIQYF.